The 16 T cell receptor beta chains below all came from one sample that was sequenced in a study of blood T cell repertoires in COVID-19. The table came from immunoSEQ multiplex PCR; TCRdb's copy has only in-frame clones and leaves some out. The data contain 140,000 to 150,000 clones, about three quarters of them singletons. The sequencing sample was made of peripheral blood. These TCRs come from a middle-aged man with acute or convalescent COVID-19.

V gene TRBV24-1 combines with J gene TRBJ1-1; D perhaps matches TRBD1 (6 bases). Germline loops: CDR1 KGHDR, CDR2 SFDVKD. There are 15 residues in the CDR3. Trimming removed 2 bases from V and 3 bases from J, with 12 bases in between. The CDR3 nucleotides read TGTGCCACCAGTGATTCTGGGGGCGGAGACACTGAAGCTTTCTTT. Protein sequence: CATSDSGGGDTEAFF.

V and J are TRBV10-3 and TRBJ1-1, with D tentatively TRBD1 (6 bases). The V end lost 6 bases, the J end lost 0 bases, and 8 bases lay between the germline ends. The germline CDR1 and CDR2 sequences are ENHRY and SYGVKD. The CDR3 is 13 amino acids. The CDR3 sequence: CAIRQGLNTEAFF. In nucleotides, the CDR3 is TGTGCCATCAGACAGGGACTGAACACTGAAGCTTTCTTT.

The CDR3 protein is CASSLNRGGQETQYF. In nucleotides, the CDR3 is TGTGCCAGCAGTTTGAACCGGGGGGGGCAAGAGACCCAGTACTTC. This chain links TRBV27 with TRBJ2-5; TRBD2 matches 8 bases. There are 15 residues in the CDR3. Losses at the gene ends were 3 bases for V and 2 bases for J; bases not matched to a gene: 5. CDR1 is MNHEY, CDR2 SMNVEV, per germline (reference sequence).

This CDR3 reads CASSLAGGKDGELFF. CDR3 DNA sequence: TGCGCCAGCAGCTTGGCCGGGGGGAAGGACGGGGAGCTGTTTTTT. The chain carries TRBV5-1 and TRBJ2-2; 7 positions match TRBD2. V lost 0 bases and J lost 7; bases outside the gene matches: 6. The CDR3 covers 15 residues. Germline values: CDR1 SGHRS, CDR2 YFSETQ.

CDR3 sequence (DNA): TGTGCCAGCAGCTTGATGAGGGAAAGCGAGCAGTACTTC. It encodes CASSLMRESEQYF. The chain has TRBV5-8 and TRBJ2-7, with D possibly TRBD2 on 5 matching bases. The germline gives CDR1 SGHTS, CDR2 YDEGEE. The ends were cut back, 1 base at V and 6 bases at J, with 11 bases in the middle. The CDR3 length is 13 residues.

This clone was counted only a few times. As DNA, the CDR3 is TGCGCCAGCAGCTTCTCCGTGGGCGGGAATTCACCCCTCCACTTT. Protein sequence: CASSFSVGGNSPLHF. This chain connects TRBV5-1 to TRBJ1-6; D is unresolved. V lost 2 bases to trimming and J lost 7 bases, with 13 bases between them. The CDR3 length is 15 residues. Germline CDR1 and CDR2: SGHRS and YFSETQ.

The V gene is TRBV20-1, the J gene TRBJ1-5; 10 positions agree with TRBD1. The CDR3 sequence is 14 residues long. Losses at the gene ends were 3 bases for V and 9 bases for J; bases not matched to a gene: 8. Germline CDR1 and CDR2: DFQATT and SNEGSKA (reference sequence). CDR3 in DNA: TGCAGTGCTAGTCCCGGGACAGGGGTGTTGCCCCAGCATTTT. Translated, it gives CSASPGTGVLPQHF.

In its sample, this clone was seen once. The chain joins TRBV6-1 to TRBJ1-5, with D maybe TRBD1 (5 bases). The germline V gene encodes CDR1 MNHNS and CDR2 SASEGT. The V gene lost 1 base and the J gene lost 2 bases, with 9 bases spanning the gap. This CDR3 is built from 15 residues. This chain's CDR3 is CASSEGQGRNQPQHF. CDR3 coding DNA: TGTGCCAGCAGTGAAGGGCAGGGTCGCAATCAGCCCCAGCATTTT.

As for this clone: The same CDR3 is also encoded by other DNA sequences in this sample. V gene TRBV13 combines with J gene TRBJ1-2; possibly TRBD1 for D (5 bases). Germline V gene lookup returns CDR1 PRHDT and CDR2 FYEKMQ (reference sequence). The V end lost 2 bases, the J end lost 2 bases, and 9 bases lay between the germline ends. This CDR3 region has 14 residues. CDR3 loop: CASSLFQGNYGYTF. In DNA, the CDR3 is TGTGCCAGCAGCTTATTCCAGGGAAACTATGGCTACACCTTC. The full variable domain, in which reference TRBV13 and TRBJ1-2 provide the parts outside the CDR3, is AAGVIQSPRHLIKEKRETATLKCYPIPRHDTVYWYQQGPGQDPQFLISFYEKMQSDKGSIPDRFSAQQFSDYHSELNMSSLELGDSALYFCASSLFQGNYGYTFGSGTRLTVV.

The sample holds a few counts of this clone. The gene calls are TRBV3-1 (or the pseudogene TRBV3-2) and TRBJ2-5, with 10 bases that match TRBD2. Trimming at V came to 0 bases and at J to 1 base, leaving 5 bases not matched to a gene. The CDR3 extends over 17 amino acids. Per the germline V gene, CDR1 is LGHDT and CDR2 is YNNKEL (reference sequence). The CDR3 loop is CASSQESSGGPQETQYF. CDR3 DNA: TGTGCCAGCAGCCAAGAATCTAGCGGGGGACCCCAAGAGACCCAGTACTTC.

The rearrangement links TRBV29-1 to TRBJ2-4, with 11 bases identical to TRBD1. The CDR3 has 15 amino acids. V trimming: 6 bases; J trimming: 5 bases; junction bases outside the gene matches: 9. Germline V gives CDR1 SQVTM, CDR2 ANQGSEA. In DNA form, the CDR3 reads TGCAGCGTAGATGGACAGGGGGCGTCTGAAAACATTCAGTACTTC. Translating gives CSVDGQGASENIQYF.

In its sample, this clone was seen once. The chain recombines TRBV12-3 or TRBV12-4 with TRBJ2-7; D uncertain. V lost 5 bases to trimming and J lost 3 bases, with 5 bases between them. This CDR3 contains 11 residues. The CDR3 sequence is CASSPNYEQYF. In DNA, the CDR3 is TGTGCCAGCAGTCCAAACTACGAGCAGTACTTC.

This sequence joins TRBV6-1 and TRBJ2-7; D is unresolved. Trimming removed 1 base at V and 4 bases at J, with 8 bases between. There are 13 residues in the CDR3. Germline CDR1 and CDR2: MNHNS and SASEGT. The CDR3 region is CASSEGRYYEQYF. Here the CDR3 DNA reads TGTGCCAGCAGTGAAGGCAGGTATTACGAGCAGTACTTC.

The chain couples TRBV5-8 to TRBJ2-7; TRBD1 is a possible D gene (7 bases). Germline-derived CDR1 and CDR2 are SGHTS and YDEGEE. The CDR3 has 16 residues. Trimming removed 0 bases at V and 7 bases at J, with 20 bases between. CDR3: CASSLDHRQGGKEQYF. CDR3 sequence (DNA): TGTGCCAGCAGCTTGGATCATCGACAGGGAGGCAAGGAGCAGTACTTC.

The chain couples TRBV2 to TRBJ2-5; D is perhaps TRBD2 (6 bases). CDR1 is SNHLY, CDR2 FYNNEI, per germline. CDR3 length: 15 amino acids. The V end was cut by 4 bases, the J end by 5 bases, with 17 bases between. CDR3 in DNA: TGTGCCAGCAGTGGAGGAACTAGCTTCGGGGAGACCCAGTACTTC. It specifies CASSGGTSFGETQYF.

The chain couples TRBV15 to TRBJ2-7; 10 bases map to TRBD1. CDR1 is LNHNV and CDR2 is YYDKDF in the germline V gene (reference sequence). The junction had 8 bases not matched to a gene; V was cut back by 0 bases and J by 6 bases. The CDR3 runs to 16 residues. CDR3 loop: CATSRDPPGTGAEQYF. The CDR3 DNA reads as TGTGCCACCAGCAGAGATCCCCCAGGGACAGGGGCCGAGCAGTACTTC.